Below are 10 T cell receptor beta chains sequenced from a single sample in a study of blood T cell repertoires in COVID-19 (dated by TCRdb to the early 2020s). To prepare the library, the immunoSEQ multiplex PCR assay was applied. TCRdb limited this immuneACCESS table to in-frame rearrangements with V and J called. A share of clones is missing; checked studies link under half to unresolved V genes, and the rest is unexplained. Here the sample has fewer than 150,000 clones; about 85% occur a single time. 5% to 6% of the sample lies in the top ten. Sequenced sample: peripheral blood. The source is a woman aged 60-75 years with COVID-19, enrolled during active disease.

The gene calls are TRBV2 and TRBJ1-4; D is ambiguous. Germline V gives CDR1 SNHLY, CDR2 FYNNEI. The CDR3 loop spans 12 amino acids. The V end lost 4 bases, the J end lost 8 bases, and 8 bases lay between the germline ends. The DNA of the CDR3 is TGTGCCAGCAGTGTTAGTAAAGAAAAACTGTTTTTT. It encodes CASSVSKEKLFF.

CDR3: CASSPSWGYSNQPQHF. The CDR3 DNA sequence: TGTGCCAGCAGCCCCTCTTGGGGCTATAGCAATCAGCCCCAGCATTTT. This rearrangement joins TRBV7-6 to TRBJ1-5, with D tentatively TRBD1 (5 bases). The ends were cut back, 5 bases at V and 0 bases at J, with 14 bases in the middle. Per the germline V gene, CDR1 is SGHVS and CDR2 is FNYEAQ. The CDR3 sequence is 16 residues long.

This clone was seen a few times. V usage is TRBV4-1 and J usage is TRBJ2-7; 8 bases are a match to TRBD1. Germline-derived CDR1 and CDR2 are MGHRA and YSYEKL. Losses at the gene ends were 3 bases for V and 5 bases for J; bases not matched to a gene: 9. The CDR3 covers 15 residues. The CDR3 sequence is CASSQRTGSGHEQYF. Here the CDR3 DNA reads TGCGCCAGCAGCCAGAGGACAGGGAGTGGGCACGAGCAGTACTTC.

J is TRBJ1-2 and V is TRBV6-2 or TRBV6-3; D is unresolved. The germline V and J ends were trimmed by 1 base and 3 bases, with 9 bases remaining between them. The CDR3 runs 14 residues. Per the germline V gene, CDR1 is MNHEY and CDR2 is SVGEGT. The CDR3 protein is CASSYYAVDYGYTF. CDR3 nucleotides: TGTGCCAGCAGTTACTATGCAGTCGACTATGGCTACACCTTC.

The rearrangement uses TRBV5-1 and TRBJ2-5; D is ambiguous. Germline CDR1 is SGHRS and CDR2 is YFSETQ. This CDR3 has 18 amino acids. Trimming pared 0 bases from V and 5 bases from J, leaving 23 bases between. CDR3 protein: CASSLAAHTRVLWETQYF. The CDR3 nucleotides are TGCGCCAGCAGCTTGGCCGCACATACACGGGTCCTGTGGGAGACCCAGTACTTC.

CDR3 sequence reads: CASSYQGREQFF. CDR3 in DNA: TGTGCCAGCAGCTATCAGGGCCGGGAGCAGTTCTTC. The chain couples TRBV7-3 to TRBJ2-1, with D maybe TRBD1 (5 bases). Trimming removed 4 bases from V and 10 bases from J, with 11 bases in between. There are 12 residues in the CDR3. Germline V lookup: CDR1 SGHTA, CDR2 FQGTGA.

The V and J genes are TRBV27 and TRBJ2-5, with D perhaps matching TRBD2 (6 bases). CDR3 size: 14 residues. Between the trimmed V and J ends, which lost 0 bases and 4 bases, there was a span of 9 bases. CDR1 is MNHEY and CDR2 is SMNVEV in the germline V gene (reference sequence). This chain's CDR3 is CASSLSTSGETQYF. Written as DNA, the CDR3 is TGTGCCAGCAGTTTATCGACTAGTGGAGAGACCCAGTACTTC.

The V gene is TRBV5-1, the J gene TRBJ1-2, with 12 positions matching TRBD1. Germline V CDR1 and CDR2: SGHRS, YFSETQ. The CDR3 covers 14 residues. With 3 bases clipped from V and 8 bases from J, the junction kept 5 bases outside the gene matches. The CDR3 DNA reads as TGCGCCAGCAGCTCGGGACAGGGGGCGCGGGGCTACACCTTC. Amino acid sequence: CASSSGQGARGYTF.

The rearrangement uses TRBV4-1 and TRBJ1-4, with D possibly matching TRBD1 (5 bases). In germline, CDR1 is MGHRA, CDR2 YSYEKL. V was clipped by 7 bases and J by 5 bases, with 14 bases between them. The CDR3 is made up of 14 amino acids. The CDR3 DNA follows: TGCGCCAGCACCTCAACAGGCCTGAATGAAAAACTGTTTTTT. Protein sequence: CASTSTGLNEKLFF.

The genes are TRBV18 and TRBJ1-2; D not certain. Germline V lookup: CDR1 KGHSH, CDR2 LQKENI. Trimming left V 3 bases short and J 1 base short, with 9 bases between. This CDR3 region has 14 residues. CDR3 nucleotides: TGTGCCAGCTCACCGAACGGAGGTAACTATGGCTACACCTTC. It encodes CASSPNGGNYGYTF.